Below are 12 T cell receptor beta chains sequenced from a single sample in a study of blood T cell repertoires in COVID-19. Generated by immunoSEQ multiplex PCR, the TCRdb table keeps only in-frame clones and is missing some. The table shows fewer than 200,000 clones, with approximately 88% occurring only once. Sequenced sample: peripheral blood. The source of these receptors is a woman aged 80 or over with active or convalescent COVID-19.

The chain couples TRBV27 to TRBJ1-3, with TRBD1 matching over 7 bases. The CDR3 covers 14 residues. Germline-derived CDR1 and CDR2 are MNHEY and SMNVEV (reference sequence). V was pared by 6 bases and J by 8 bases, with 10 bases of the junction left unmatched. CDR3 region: CASSTTGAGDTIYF. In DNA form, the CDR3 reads TGTGCCAGCAGCACTACAGGGGCGGGTGACACCATATATTTT.

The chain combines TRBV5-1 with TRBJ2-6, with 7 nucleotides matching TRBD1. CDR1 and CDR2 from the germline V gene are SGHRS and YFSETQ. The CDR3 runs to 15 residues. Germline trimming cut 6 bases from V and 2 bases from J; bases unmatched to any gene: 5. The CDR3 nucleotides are TGCGCCAGCACCCCTCAGGGGGCTGGGGCCAACGTCCTGACTTTC. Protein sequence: CASTPQGAGANVLTF.

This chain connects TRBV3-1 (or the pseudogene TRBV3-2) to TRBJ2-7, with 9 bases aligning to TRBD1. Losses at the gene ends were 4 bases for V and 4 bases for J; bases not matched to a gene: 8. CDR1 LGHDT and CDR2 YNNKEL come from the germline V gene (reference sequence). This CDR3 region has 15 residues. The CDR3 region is CASSLGTGFGYEQYF. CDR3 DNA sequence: TGTGCCAGCAGCCTAGGGACAGGGTTTGGGTACGAGCAGTACTTC.

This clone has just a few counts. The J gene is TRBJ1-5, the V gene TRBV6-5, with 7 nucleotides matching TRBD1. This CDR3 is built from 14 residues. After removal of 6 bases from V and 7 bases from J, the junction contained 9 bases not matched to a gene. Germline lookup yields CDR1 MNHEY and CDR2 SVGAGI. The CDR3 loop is CASSLGGSGQPQHF. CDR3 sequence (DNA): TGTGCCAGCAGCCTAGGGGGCTCTGGGCAGCCCCAGCATTTT.

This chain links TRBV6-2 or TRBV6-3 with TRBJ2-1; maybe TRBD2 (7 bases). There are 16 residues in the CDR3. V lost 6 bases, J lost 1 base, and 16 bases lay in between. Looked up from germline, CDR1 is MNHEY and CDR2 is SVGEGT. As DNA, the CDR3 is TGTGCCAGCAGCGACCCGGGGGGCCGGTCCTACAATGAGCAGTTCTTC. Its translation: CASSDPGGRSYNEQFF.

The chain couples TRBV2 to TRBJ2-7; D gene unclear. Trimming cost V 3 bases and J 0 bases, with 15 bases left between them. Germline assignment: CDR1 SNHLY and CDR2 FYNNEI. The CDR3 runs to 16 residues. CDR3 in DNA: TGTGCCAGCAGTGACGTTGGAGACCCACGCTCCTACGAGCAGTACTTC. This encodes CASSDVGDPRSYEQYF.

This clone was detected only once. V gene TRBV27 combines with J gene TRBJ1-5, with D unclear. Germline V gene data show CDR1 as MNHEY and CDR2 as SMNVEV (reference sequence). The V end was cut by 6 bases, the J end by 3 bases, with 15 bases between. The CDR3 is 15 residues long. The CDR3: CASSGLDKFNQPQHF. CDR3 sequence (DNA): TGTGCCAGCAGCGGACTCGACAAATTCAATCAGCCCCAGCATTTT.

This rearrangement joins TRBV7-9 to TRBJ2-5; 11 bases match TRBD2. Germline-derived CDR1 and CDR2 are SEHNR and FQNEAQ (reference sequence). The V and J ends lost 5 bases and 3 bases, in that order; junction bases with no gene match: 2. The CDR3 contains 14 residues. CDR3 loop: CASSLGLAEETQYF. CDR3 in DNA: TGTGCCAGCAGCCTGGGACTAGCGGAAGAGACCCAGTACTTC.

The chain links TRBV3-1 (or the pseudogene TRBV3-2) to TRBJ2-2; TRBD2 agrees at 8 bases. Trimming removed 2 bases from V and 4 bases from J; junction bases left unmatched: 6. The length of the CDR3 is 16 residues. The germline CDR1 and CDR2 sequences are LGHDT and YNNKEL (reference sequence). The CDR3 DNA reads TGTGCCAGCAGCCAAAAGCGGGGGTCGAGCACCGGGGAGCTGTTTTTT. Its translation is CASSQKRGSSTGELFF.

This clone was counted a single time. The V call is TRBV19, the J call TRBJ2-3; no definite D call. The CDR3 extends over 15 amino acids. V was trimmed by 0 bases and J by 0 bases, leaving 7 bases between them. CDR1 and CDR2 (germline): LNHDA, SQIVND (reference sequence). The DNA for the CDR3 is TGTGCCAGTAGTATAGATGGGCGTAGCACAGATACGCAGTATTTT. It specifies CASSIDGRSTDTQYF.

The CDR3 bases are TGCGCCAGCAGCTTGGCCGTGGGGGGAGAGACCCAGTACTTC. Its translation: CASSLAVGGETQYF. V gene TRBV5-1 combines with J gene TRBJ2-5; tentative D call: TRBD2 (6 bases). The V gene lost 0 bases and the J gene lost 4 bases, with 10 bases spanning the gap. The CDR3 totals 14 residues. The V gene's germline CDR1 is SGHRS and CDR2 YFSETQ. The full variable domain, its missing parts supplied by reference TRBV5-1 and TRBJ2-5, is KAGVTQTPRYLIKTRGQQVTLSCSPISGHRSVSWYQQTPGQGLQFLFEYFSETQRNKGNFPGRFSGRQFSNSRSEMNVSTLELGDSALYLCASSLAVGGETQYFGPGTRLLVL.

CDR3 bases: TGTGCCAGCAATGGAAGGACAGGGGCTGAAGCTTTCTTT. This codes for CASNGRTGAEAFF. V usage is TRBV6-5 and J usage is TRBJ1-1, with 9 nucleotides matching TRBD1. This CDR3 contains 13 residues. Germline V gene sequence: CDR1 MNHEY, CDR2 SVGAGI. V lost 7 bases, J lost 6 bases, and 6 bases stayed unmatched.